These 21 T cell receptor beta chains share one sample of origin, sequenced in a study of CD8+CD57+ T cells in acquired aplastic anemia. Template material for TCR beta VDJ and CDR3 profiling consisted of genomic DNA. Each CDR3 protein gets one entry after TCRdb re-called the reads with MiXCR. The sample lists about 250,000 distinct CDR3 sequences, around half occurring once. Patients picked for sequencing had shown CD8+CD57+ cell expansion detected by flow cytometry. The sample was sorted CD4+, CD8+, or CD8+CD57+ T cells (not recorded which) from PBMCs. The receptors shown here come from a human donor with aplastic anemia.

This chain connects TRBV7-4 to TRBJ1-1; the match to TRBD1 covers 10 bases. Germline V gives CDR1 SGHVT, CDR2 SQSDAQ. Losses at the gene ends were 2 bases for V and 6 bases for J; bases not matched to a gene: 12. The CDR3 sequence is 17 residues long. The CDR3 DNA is TGTGCCAGCAGCTTATCACAACCGGGACAGGGGTGGGCTGAAGCTTTCTTT. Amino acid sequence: CASSLSQPGQGWAEAFF.

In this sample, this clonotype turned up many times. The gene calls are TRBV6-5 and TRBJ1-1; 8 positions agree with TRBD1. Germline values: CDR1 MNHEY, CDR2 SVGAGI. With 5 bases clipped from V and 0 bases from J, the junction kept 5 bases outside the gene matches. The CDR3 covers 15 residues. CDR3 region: CASSRQGWVNTEAFF. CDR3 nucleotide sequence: TGTGCCAGCAGTCGACAGGGGTGGGTGAACACTGAAGCTTTCTTT.

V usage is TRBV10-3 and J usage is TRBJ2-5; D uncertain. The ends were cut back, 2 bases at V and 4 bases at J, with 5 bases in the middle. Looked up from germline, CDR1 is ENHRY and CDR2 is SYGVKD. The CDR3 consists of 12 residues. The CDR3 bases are TGTGCCATCAGTGAGACCTTAGAGACCCAGTACTTC. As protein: CAISETLETQYF.

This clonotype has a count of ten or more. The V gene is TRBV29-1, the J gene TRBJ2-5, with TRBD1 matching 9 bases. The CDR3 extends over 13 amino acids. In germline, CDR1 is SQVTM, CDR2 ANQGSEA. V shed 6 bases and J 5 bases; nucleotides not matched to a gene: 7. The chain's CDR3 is CSVSDRGGETQYF. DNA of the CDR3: TGCAGCGTCTCGGACAGGGGTGGCGAGACCCAGTACTTC.

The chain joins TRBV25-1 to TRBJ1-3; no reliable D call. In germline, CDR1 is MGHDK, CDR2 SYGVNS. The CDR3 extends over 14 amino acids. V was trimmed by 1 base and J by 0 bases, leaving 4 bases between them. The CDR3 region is CASSELGSGNTIYF. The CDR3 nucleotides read TGTGCCAGCAGTGAATTGGGCTCTGGAAACACCATATATTTT.

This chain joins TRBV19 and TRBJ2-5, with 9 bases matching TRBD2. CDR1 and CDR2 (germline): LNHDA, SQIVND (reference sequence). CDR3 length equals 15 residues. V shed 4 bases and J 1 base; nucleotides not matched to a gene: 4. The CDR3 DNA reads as TGTGCCAGTAGTACAATAGCGGGGGTCCAAGAGACCCAGTACTTC. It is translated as CASSTIAGVQETQYF.

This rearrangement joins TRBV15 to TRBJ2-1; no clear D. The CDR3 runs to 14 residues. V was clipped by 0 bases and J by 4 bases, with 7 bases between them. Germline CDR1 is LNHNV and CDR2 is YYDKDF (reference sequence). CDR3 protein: CATSRDRSYNEQFF. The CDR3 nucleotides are TGTGCCACCAGCAGAGATAGGAGTTACAATGAGCAGTTCTTC.

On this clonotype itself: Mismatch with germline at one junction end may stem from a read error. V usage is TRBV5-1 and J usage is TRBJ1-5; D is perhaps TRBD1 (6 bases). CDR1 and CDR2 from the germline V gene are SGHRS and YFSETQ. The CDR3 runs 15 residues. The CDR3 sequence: CASSLGPQGRQPQHF. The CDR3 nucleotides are TGTGCCAGCAGCTTGGGGCCACAGGGAAGGCAGCCCCAGCATTTT. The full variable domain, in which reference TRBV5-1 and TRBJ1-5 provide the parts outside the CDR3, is KAGVTQTPRYLIKTRGQQVTLSCSPISGHRSVSWYQQTPGQGLQFLFEYFSETQRNKGNFPGRFSGRQFSNSRSEMNVSTLELGDSALYLCASSLGPQGRQPQHFGDGTRLSIL.

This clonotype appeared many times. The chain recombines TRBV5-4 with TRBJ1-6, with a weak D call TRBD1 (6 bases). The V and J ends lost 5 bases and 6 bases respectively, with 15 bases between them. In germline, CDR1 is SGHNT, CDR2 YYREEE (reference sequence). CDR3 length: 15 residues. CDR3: CASRTTGQSNSPLHF. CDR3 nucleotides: TGTGCCAGCAGAACCACGGGACAAAGTAATTCACCCCTCCACTTT.

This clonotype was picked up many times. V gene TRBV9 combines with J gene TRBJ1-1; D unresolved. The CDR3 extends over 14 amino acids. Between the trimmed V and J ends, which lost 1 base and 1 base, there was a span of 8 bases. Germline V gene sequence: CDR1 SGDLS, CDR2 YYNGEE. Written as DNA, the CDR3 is TGTGCCAGCAGCGTATTTGACGGGAACACTGAAGCTTTCTTT. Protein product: CASSVFDGNTEAFF.

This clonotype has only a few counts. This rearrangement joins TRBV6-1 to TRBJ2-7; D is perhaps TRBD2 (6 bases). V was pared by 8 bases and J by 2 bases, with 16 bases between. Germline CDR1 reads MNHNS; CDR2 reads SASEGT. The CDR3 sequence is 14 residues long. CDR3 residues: CASHILTRTYEQYF. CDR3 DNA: TGTGCCAGCCATATCTTGACTAGAACCTACGAGCAGTACTTC.

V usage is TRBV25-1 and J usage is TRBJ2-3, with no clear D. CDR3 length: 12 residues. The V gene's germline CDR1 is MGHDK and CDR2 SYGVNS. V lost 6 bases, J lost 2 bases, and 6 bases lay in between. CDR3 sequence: CASRRDTDTQYF. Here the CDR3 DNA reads TGTGCCAGCAGAAGGGACACAGATACGCAGTATTTT.

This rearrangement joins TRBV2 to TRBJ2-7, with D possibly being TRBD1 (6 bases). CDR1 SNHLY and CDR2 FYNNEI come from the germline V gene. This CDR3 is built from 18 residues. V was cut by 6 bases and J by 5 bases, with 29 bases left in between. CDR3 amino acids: CASSSRTGQQHSWDEQYV. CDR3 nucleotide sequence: TGTGCCAGCAGCTCCAGGACCGGACAGCAGCATTCCTGGGACGAGCAGTACGTC.

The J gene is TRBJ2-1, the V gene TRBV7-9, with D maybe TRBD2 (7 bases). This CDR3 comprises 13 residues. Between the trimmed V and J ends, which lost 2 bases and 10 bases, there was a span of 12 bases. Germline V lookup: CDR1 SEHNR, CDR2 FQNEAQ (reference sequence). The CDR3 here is CASSLRGGYEQFF. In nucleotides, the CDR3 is TGTGCCAGCAGCTTAAGGGGGGGCTACGAGCAGTTCTTC.

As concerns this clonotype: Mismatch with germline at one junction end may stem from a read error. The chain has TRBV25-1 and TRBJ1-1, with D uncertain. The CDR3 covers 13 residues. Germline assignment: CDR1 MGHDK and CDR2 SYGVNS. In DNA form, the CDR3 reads TGTGCCAGCAGTGAGTTTGCAAACACTGAAGCTTCCTTT. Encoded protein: CASSEFANTEASF. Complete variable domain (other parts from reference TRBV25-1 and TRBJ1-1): EADIYQTPRYLVIGTGKKITLECSQTMGHDKMYWYQQDPGMELHLIHYSYGVNSTEKGDLSSESTVSRIRTEHFPLTLESARPSHTSQYLCASSEFANTEASFGQGTRLTVV.

The CDR3 sequence: CATSRWDGLNQPQHF. The CDR3 DNA sequence: TGTGCCACCAGTAGATGGGATGGATTAAATCAGCCCCAGCATTTT. The V gene is TRBV24-1, the J gene TRBJ1-5, with no clear D. Per germline, CDR1 KGHDR and CDR2 SFDVKD. V lost 6 bases and J lost 4, with 15 bases in between. The length of the CDR3 is 15 residues.

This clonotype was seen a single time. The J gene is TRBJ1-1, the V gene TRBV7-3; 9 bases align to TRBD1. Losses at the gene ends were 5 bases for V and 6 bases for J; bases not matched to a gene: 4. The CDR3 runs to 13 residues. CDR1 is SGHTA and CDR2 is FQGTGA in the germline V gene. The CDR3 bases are TGTGCCAGCAGCCAAGACAGGGGGGCTGAAGCTTTCTTT. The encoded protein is CASSQDRGAEAFF.

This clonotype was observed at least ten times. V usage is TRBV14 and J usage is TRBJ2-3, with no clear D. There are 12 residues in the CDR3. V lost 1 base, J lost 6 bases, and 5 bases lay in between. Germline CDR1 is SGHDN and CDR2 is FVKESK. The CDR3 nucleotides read TGTGCCAGCAGCCAAGTACAGGATACGCAGTATTTT. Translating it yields CASSQVQDTQYF.

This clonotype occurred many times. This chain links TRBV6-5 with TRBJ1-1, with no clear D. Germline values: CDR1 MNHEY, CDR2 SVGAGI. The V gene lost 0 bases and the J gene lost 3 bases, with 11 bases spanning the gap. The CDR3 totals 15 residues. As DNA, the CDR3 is TGTGCCAGCAGTTACTCGATCGGGCGAGACACTGAAGCTTTCTTT. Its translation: CASSYSIGRDTEAFF.

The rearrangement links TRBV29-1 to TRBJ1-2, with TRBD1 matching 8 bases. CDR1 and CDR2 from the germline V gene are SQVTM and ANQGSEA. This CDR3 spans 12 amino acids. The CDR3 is CTASTGAGGYTF. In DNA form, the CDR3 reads TGCACCGCCTCGACAGGGGCCGGGGGCTACACCTTC.

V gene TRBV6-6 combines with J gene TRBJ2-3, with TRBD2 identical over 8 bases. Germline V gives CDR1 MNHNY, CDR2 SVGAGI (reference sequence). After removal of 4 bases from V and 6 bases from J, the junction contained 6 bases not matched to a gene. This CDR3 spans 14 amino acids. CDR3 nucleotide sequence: TGTGCCAGCAGTTCGGGACTAGTTGCCGATACGCAGTATTTT. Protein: CASSSGLVADTQYF.